One sample yielded the 15 T cell receptor beta chains listed below, sequenced in a study of T cells in Graves' hyperthyroidism and ophthalmopathy. There were TCR beta CDR3 regions amplified from RNA transcripts. Primed by the HTBI set, a first-round RT-PCR was run on the TCR CDR3. TCRdb reprocessed the multiplex PCR reads with MiXCR, giving one entry per CDR3 protein. Here the sample spans about 570,000 distinct CDR3 sequences, 35% to 55% being singletons. Sequencing was carried out using peripheral blood or thyroid tissue (not recorded which). These receptors came from an adult woman with Graves' disease, either hyperthyroidism or ophthalmopathy (not recorded which).

This clonotype appeared many times. V usage is TRBV11-2 and J usage is TRBJ2-5; 7 bases are a match to TRBD1. The CDR3 has 13 amino acids. Germline values: CDR1 SGHAT, CDR2 FQNNGV. The junction had 2 bases not matched to a gene; V was cut back by 2 bases and J by 5 bases. CDR3 protein: CASSLTGDETQYF. CDR3 sequence (DNA): TGTGCCAGCAGCTTAACAGGGGACGAGACCCAGTACTTC.

This clonotype showed up many times. V is TRBV9 and J is TRBJ2-2, with D unclear. The CDR3 is 14 amino acids. The V gene's germline CDR1 is SGDLS and CDR2 YYNGEE. Trimming shortened V by 0 bases and J by 7 bases, and 10 bases separated the two germline ends. The CDR3 loop reads CASSVAPVRGELFF. The DNA for the CDR3 is TGTGCCAGCAGCGTAGCGCCGGTTCGCGGGGAGCTGTTTTTT.

This clonotype was found many times. The chain uses TRBV11-2 and TRBJ1-1; D gene ambiguous. Germline values: CDR1 SGHAT, CDR2 FQNNGV. The CDR3 consists of 12 residues. V was shortened by 5 bases and J by 7 bases, with 11 bases between the two germline ends. The CDR3 DNA is TGTGCCAGCAGCGGGTGGGCGGTTGAAGCTTTCTTT. The encoded protein is CASSGWAVEAFF.

V is TRBV5-6 and J is TRBJ1-1; D unclear. The germline V gene encodes CDR1 SGHDT and CDR2 YYEEEE. Between the trimmed V and J ends, which lost 5 bases and 8 bases, there was a span of 13 bases. The CDR3 has 12 residues. The CDR3 protein is CASRMTGGEAFF. DNA of the CDR3: TGTGCCAGCAGAATGACGGGTGGGGAAGCTTTCTTT.

The chain carries TRBV29-1 and TRBJ2-7, with D perhaps given as TRBD1 or TRBD2 (5 bases each). Trimming shortened V by 2 bases and J by 1 base, and 12 bases separated the two germline ends. There are 14 residues in the CDR3. Germline lookup yields CDR1 SQVTM and CDR2 ANQGSEA. In DNA form, the CDR3 reads TGCAGCGTTGAATCCCGGGACGGGTCCTACGAGCAGTACTTC. This encodes CSVESRDGSYEQYF.

The chain employs TRBV2 and TRBJ1-4; D is unclear. The CDR3 has 11 amino acids. Deletions cut 0 bases from V and 11 bases from J, with 4 bases between. The germline V gene has CDR1 SNHLY and CDR2 FYNNEI. This CDR3 reads CASSEATKLFF. The DNA of the CDR3 is TGTGCCAGCAGTGAAGCGACCAAACTGTTTTTT.

The V gene is TRBV5-1, the J gene TRBJ1-3; D possibly corresponds to TRBD2 (6 bases). The last part of the DNA fits TRBJ2-3 better; the J call may be wrong. CDR1 is SGHRS, CDR2 YFSETQ, per germline. The CDR3 sequence is 15 residues long. The DNA of the CDR3 is TGCGCCAGCAGCCGGACGGGGGATAGGGCAGATACGCAGTATTTT. Residues: CASSRTGDRADTQYF.

This chain joins TRBV5-1 and TRBJ2-1; D remains ambiguous. The ends were cut back, 4 bases at V and 4 bases at J, with 6 bases in the middle. The CDR3 is 12 residues long. Per germline, CDR1 SGHRS and CDR2 YFSETQ. CDR3 amino acids: CASSILYNEQFF. The DNA of the CDR3 is TGCGCCAGCAGCATACTATACAATGAGCAGTTCTTC. The full variable domain, completed using reference TRBV5-1 and TRBJ2-1, is KAGVTQTPRYLIKTRGQQVTLSCSPISGHRSVSWYQQTPGQGLQFLFEYFSETQRNKGNFPGRFSGRQFSNSRSEMNVSTLELGDSALYLCASSILYNEQFFGPGTRLTVL.

The V and J genes are TRBV10-3 and TRBJ1-1; possible D gene TRBD1, 5 bases. CDR1 ENHRY and CDR2 SYGVKD come from the germline V gene. The V gene lost 7 bases and the J gene lost 2 bases, with 23 bases spanning the gap. The CDR3 totals 17 residues. DNA of the CDR3: TGTGCCATCAAGGAGGCTCGCAGGGCCAAAAATAACACTGAAGCTTTCTTT. Residues: CAIKEARRAKNNTEAFF.

Notes on this clonotype: Possible read error: a much larger clone is one base away. This sequence joins TRBV5-1 and TRBJ2-6; D is undetermined. Germline V CDR1 and CDR2: SGHRS, YFSETQ. Trimming left V 1 base short and J 12 bases short, with 5 bases between. CDR3 length: 11 residues. The CDR3 sequence is CASSLRAVLTF. CDR3 sequence (DNA): TGCGCCAGCAGCTTGAGGGCCGTCCTGACTTTC.

The V call is TRBV12-3 or TRBV12-4, the J call TRBJ2-2, with a tentative D call TRBD2 (6 bases). This CDR3 has 15 amino acids. Trimming left V 1 base short and J 6 bases short, with 12 bases between. DNA for the CDR3: TGTGCCAGCAGTTTAGAGTCGCGGGGAGCCGGGGAGCTGTTTTTT. It translates to CASSLESRGAGELFF.

Worth noting for this clonotype: Given the absence of the conserved phenylalanine or tryptophan at the CDR3 end, a read error is likely. The limits of the CDR3 on the DNA are not certain, so only TCRdb's listed CDR3 is given. J is TRBJ1-2 and V is TRBV7-9. The CDR3 comprises 12 residues, both ends counted. Looked up from germline, CDR1 is SEHNR and CDR2 is FQNEAQ (reference sequence). CDR3 residues: CASSWSEGGYIS.

This clonotype was observed at least ten times. The chain joins TRBV20-1 to TRBJ2-5; perhaps TRBD1 as D (5 bases). CDR1 DFQATT and CDR2 SNEGSKA come from the germline V gene (reference sequence). Trimming took 6 bases from V and 1 from J, leaving 12 bases between them. This CDR3 has 13 amino acids. This chain's CDR3 is CSATDTSQETQYF. The CDR3 DNA follows: TGCAGTGCAACGGACACATCCCAAGAGACCCAGTACTTC.

This chain connects TRBV27 to TRBJ1-5, with 7 bases matching TRBD1. CDR1 and CDR2 from the germline V gene are MNHEY and SMNVEV (reference sequence). This CDR3 region has 13 residues. J lost 4 bases, V lost 11 bases, and 8 bases had no gene match. The CDR3 nucleotides are TGTGCCGCAGCAGGGGGTATGAATCAGCCCCAGCATTTT. It codes for CAAAGGMNQPQHF.

The gene calls are TRBV29-1 and TRBJ2-7; TRBD2 matches 8 bases. J was trimmed by 4 bases and V by 4 bases; bases with no gene match: 9. This CDR3 has 14 residues. The V gene's germline CDR1 is SQVTM and CDR2 ANQGSEA. The CDR3 bases are TGCAGCGTTGCCGGGAGGGCCCAAGATTACGAGCAGTACTTC. It is translated as CSVAGRAQDYEQYF.